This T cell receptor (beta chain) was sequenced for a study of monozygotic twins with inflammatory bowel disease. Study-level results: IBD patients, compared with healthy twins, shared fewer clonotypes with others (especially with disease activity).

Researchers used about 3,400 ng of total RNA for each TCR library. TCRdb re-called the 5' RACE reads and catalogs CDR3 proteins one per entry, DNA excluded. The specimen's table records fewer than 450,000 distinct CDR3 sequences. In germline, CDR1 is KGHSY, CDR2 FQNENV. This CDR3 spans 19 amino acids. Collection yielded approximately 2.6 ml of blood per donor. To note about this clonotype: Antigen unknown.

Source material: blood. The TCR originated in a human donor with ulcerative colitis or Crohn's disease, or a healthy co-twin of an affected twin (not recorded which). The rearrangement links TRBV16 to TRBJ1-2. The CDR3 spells CASSQLRAGDPARHYGYTF.